These 9 T cell receptor beta chains share one sample of origin, sequenced in a study of T cells in Graves' hyperthyroidism and ophthalmopathy. Researchers amplified the TCR beta CDR3 regions from RNA transcripts. TCR CDR3 underwent first-round RT-PCR with the HTBI primer set. TCRdb re-called the multiplex PCR reads with MiXCR, one entry per CDR3 protein. The sample includes 340,000 or so distinct CDR3 sequences, roughly 20% of them seen just once. Sequences were obtained from blood. The receptors were sampled from a woman between 50 and 59 years old with Graves' hyperthyroidism.

This clonotype was counted at least ten times. The rearrangement uses TRBV2 and TRBJ2-1, with D maybe TRBD2 (7 bases). V dropped 7 bases and J dropped 5 bases, with 18 bases sitting between them. The CDR3 length is 15 residues. Germline V gene sequence: CDR1 SNHLY, CDR2 FYNNEI. The DNA for the CDR3 is TGTGCCAGCAACGAGGGGGGGCGTTTAGACAATGAGCAGTTCTTC. Amino acids: CASNEGGRLDNEQFF.

This clonotype showed up many times. The V call is TRBV2, the J call TRBJ2-1; 8 positions match TRBD1. The CDR3 contains 14 residues. The V and J ends lost 4 bases and 7 bases, in that order; junction bases with no gene match: 6. Germline values: CDR1 SNHLY, CDR2 FYNNEI. CDR3 amino acids: CASSGQGAQNEQFF. CDR3 coding DNA: TGTGCCAGCAGTGGGCAGGGGGCGCAGAATGAGCAGTTCTTC.

This clonotype was observed a handful of times. The V and J genes are TRBV25-1 and TRBJ1-1, with 7 bases identical to TRBD1. The germline V gene encodes CDR1 MGHDK and CDR2 SYGVNS. This CDR3 is 17 amino acids long. J lost 1 base, V lost 1 base, and 9 bases had no gene match. CDR3 in DNA: TGTGCCAGCAGTGAATCTCTAGGACAGGAACCGAACACTGAAGCTTTCTTT. The encoded protein is CASSESLGQEPNTEAFF.

The chain couples TRBV25-1 to TRBJ2-1; 8 bases agree with TRBD2. Per the germline V gene, CDR1 is MGHDK and CDR2 is SYGVNS. V trimming: 8 bases; J trimming: 8 bases; junction bases outside the gene matches: 11. The CDR3 loop spans 14 amino acids. Here the CDR3 DNA reads TGTGCCAGCGCCCAGGTGGGACTAGGGCATGAGCAGTTCTTC. Its translation is CASAQVGLGHEQFF.

This clonotype appeared many times. The chain recombines TRBV20-1 with TRBJ1-2, with 7 bases that match TRBD1. The CDR3 is 14 residues long. Per the germline V gene, CDR1 is DFQATT and CDR2 is SNEGSKA (reference sequence). With 6 bases clipped from V and 8 bases from J, the junction kept 15 bases outside the gene matches. The CDR3 loop reads CSAPHSRGRGGYTF. Written as DNA, the CDR3 is TGCAGTGCGCCCCACAGTAGGGGGCGCGGCGGCTACACCTTC.

The rearrangement uses TRBV27 and TRBJ2-1; unclear D gene. The CDR3 is 14 amino acids. V dropped 3 bases and J dropped 3 bases, with 9 bases sitting between them. In germline, CDR1 is MNHEY, CDR2 SMNVEV (reference sequence). The CDR3 reads CASSFGVDYNEQFF. Here the CDR3 DNA reads TGTGCCAGCAGTTTTGGTGTAGACTACAATGAGCAGTTCTTC.

This clonotype was recorded a few times. V is TRBV20-1 and J is TRBJ2-7; D is uncertain. CDR3 length: 11 amino acids. V was cut by 5 bases and J by 0 bases, with 5 bases left in between. Germline V gene data show CDR1 as DFQATT and CDR2 as SNEGSKA (reference sequence). Here the CDR3 reads CSARSSYEQYF. Here the CDR3 DNA reads TGCAGTGCTCGGAGCTCCTACGAGCAGTACTTC.

The chain recombines TRBV6-1 with TRBJ1-2, with 7 bases identical to TRBD1. The junction had 8 bases not matched to a gene; V was cut back by 5 bases and J by 5 bases. CDR1 is MNHNS, CDR2 SASEGT, per germline. The CDR3 length is 14 residues. CDR3: CASSKGQAKYGYTF. CDR3 coding DNA: TGTGCCAGCAGTAAAGGACAGGCCAAATATGGCTACACCTTC.

The chain employs TRBV2 and TRBJ2-3; D unclear. Per the germline V gene, CDR1 is SNHLY and CDR2 is FYNNEI. The CDR3 extends over 14 amino acids. The V and J ends lost 10 bases and 0 bases respectively, with 14 bases between them. Here the CDR3 DNA reads TGTGCCATCGACGTCGGGTATAGCACAGATACGCAGTATTTT. Translating gives CAIDVGYSTDTQYF.